This passage covers 32 T cell receptor beta chains from one sample sequenced in a study of T cells in Graves' hyperthyroidism and ophthalmopathy. Amplification yielded TCR beta CDR3 regions, with RNA transcripts as the source. With the HTBI primer set, the TCR CDR3 went through a first round of RT-PCR. A single record per CDR3 protein comes from TCRdb applying MiXCR to the multiplex PCR reads. This table holds almost 600,000 distinct CDR3 sequences, approximately 13% found once. Specimen: blood. The receptors were sampled from a woman in her 30s with Graves' hyperthyroidism that later progressed to Graves' ophthalmopathy.

This clonotype was counted ten times or more. The chain is built from TRBV7-8 and TRBJ1-1; D is unclear. V lost 4 bases and J lost 2, with 11 bases in between. CDR1 is SGHVS, CDR2 FQNEAQ, per germline. This CDR3 region has 14 residues. CDR3 nucleotide sequence: TGTGCCAGCAGCTCCTTTGCTCGAAACACTGAAGCTTTCTTT. It yields the protein CASSSFARNTEAFF.

This clonotype was detected many times. The J gene is TRBJ2-3, the V gene TRBV13; 8 bases line up with TRBD1. V trimming: 5 bases; J trimming: 6 bases; junction bases outside the gene matches: 7. The CDR3 covers 14 residues. CDR1 is PRHDT, CDR2 FYEKMQ, per germline (reference sequence). CDR3 nucleotide sequence: TGTGCCAGCAGCCTCAGACAGGGGCTGGATACGCAGTATTTT. Its translation: CASSLRQGLDTQYF.

This clonotype was detected a few times. This clone may be a read error of a much larger clone one base away. The chain couples TRBV11-2 to TRBJ1-1; D possibly corresponds to TRBD1 (6 bases). CDR3 length: 14 amino acids. Germline V CDR1 and CDR2: SGHAT, FQNNGV. The CDR3 reads CAGSLGGGPTEAFF. CDR3 nucleotide sequence: TGTGCCGGCAGCTTAGGCGGGGGCCCCACTGAAGCTTTCTTT.

This clonotype was seen more than once but under ten times. V usage is TRBV6-2 or TRBV6-3 and J usage is TRBJ2-2; the D gene is possibly TRBD2 (6 bases). The germline gives CDR1 MNHEY, CDR2 SVGEGT. CDR3 size: 16 residues. Trimming took off 7 bases at V and 2 bases at J, with 17 bases between the two ends. The CDR3 spells CASILLGTFNTGELFF. The CDR3 nucleotides are TGTGCCAGCATTCTCCTCGGGACTTTTAACACCGGGGAGCTGTTTTTT.

There are a few counts of this clonotype. The chain carries TRBV18 and TRBJ2-1; possibly TRBD1 for D (5 bases). In germline, CDR1 is KGHSH, CDR2 LQKENI. Trimming removed 6 bases at V and 2 bases at J, with 14 bases between. The CDR3 runs 15 residues. The CDR3 loop reads CASSPIQGPYNEQFF. The CDR3 bases are TGTGCCAGCTCGCCCATCCAGGGTCCCTACAATGAGCAGTTCTTC. The full variable domain, with the rest looked up from reference TRBV18 and TRBJ2-1, is NAGVMQNPRHLVRRRGQEARLRCSPMKGHSHVYWYRQLPEEGLKFMVYLQKENIIDESGMPKERFSAEFPKEGPSILRIQQVVRGDSAAYFCASSPIQGPYNEQFFGPGTRLTVL.

The J gene is TRBJ2-7, the V gene TRBV12-3 or TRBV12-4; D is uncertain. The CDR3 extends over 11 amino acids. Deletions cut 11 bases from V and 4 bases from J, with 12 bases between. The chain's CDR3 is CAACGRYEQYF. The DNA of the CDR3 is TGTGCCGCCTGTGGCCGTTACGAGCAGTACTTC.

This clonotype was seen ten or more times. The rearrangement joins TRBV2 to TRBJ2-7; 11 bases are shared with TRBD2. Germline CDR1 is SNHLY and CDR2 is FYNNEI. J was trimmed by 1 base and V by 5 bases; bases with no gene match: 13. The CDR3 runs to 18 residues. CDR3 sequence: CASSPGLAVPVVSYEQYF. The CDR3 bases are TGTGCCAGCAGTCCGGGACTAGCGGTCCCGGTCGTATCCTACGAGCAGTACTTC. The variable domain in full, with the rest retrieved from reference TRBV2 and TRBJ2-7, is EPEVTQTPSHQVTQMGQEVILRCVPISNHLYFYWYRQILGQKVEFLVSFYNNEISEKSEIFDDQFSVERPDGSNFTLKIRSTKLEDSAMYFCASSPGLAVPVVSYEQYFGPGTRLTVT.

This clonotype was found many times. The rearrangement links TRBV9 to TRBJ2-5, with D possibly being TRBD2 (5 bases). The CDR3 runs 14 residues. V lost 2 bases and J 7 bases, leaving 15 bases between the germline ends. Looked up from germline, CDR1 is SGDLS and CDR2 is YYNGEE. The CDR3 loop reads CASSVLSNEGTQYF. CDR3 nucleotide sequence: TGTGCCAGCAGCGTCCTATCCAACGAGGGGACCCAGTACTTC.

This clonotype was seen at least ten times. V and J are TRBV12-3 or TRBV12-4 and TRBJ2-1; 10 nucleotides match TRBD2. CDR3 length: 15 residues. V lost 5 bases, J lost 8 bases, and 9 bases stayed unmatched. The CDR3 reads CASSASGRARDEQFF. CDR3 sequence (DNA): TGTGCCAGCAGTGCGAGCGGGAGGGCCAGGGATGAGCAGTTCTTC.

This clonotype was counted many times. The chain uses TRBV6-2 or TRBV6-3 and TRBJ2-7, with 7 bases identical to TRBD1. After removal of 7 bases from V and 0 bases from J, the junction contained 6 bases not matched to a gene. CDR1 MNHEY and CDR2 SVGEGT come from the germline V gene. CDR3 length: 14 residues. The CDR3: CASKTGQSSYEQYF. The DNA for the CDR3 is TGTGCCAGCAAAACGGGACAGAGCTCCTACGAGCAGTACTTC.

This clonotype was seen ten or more times. In nucleotides, the CDR3 is TGTGCCAGCAGTTACCGGGGACATAGCGATCCGAACACTGAAGCTTTCTTT. This gives the protein CASSYRGHSDPNTEAFF. The V call is TRBV11-3, the J call TRBJ1-1; the D gene is possibly TRBD1 (6 bases). The CDR3 extends over 17 amino acids. Germline V CDR1 and CDR2: SGHNT, YENEEA. Trimming took off 6 bases at V and 1 base at J, with 21 bases between the two ends.

This clonotype was found many times. CDR3 sequence (DNA): TGTGCCAGCAGCATCTCGACAGGGGTGACGGTATACGAGCAGTACTTC. Translated, it gives CASSISTGVTVYEQYF. The V and J genes are TRBV7-2 and TRBJ2-7; TRBD1 matches at 8 bases. This CDR3 contains 16 residues. V trimming: 5 bases; J trimming: 4 bases; junction bases outside the gene matches: 13. Germline lookup yields CDR1 SGHTA and CDR2 FQGNSA.

This clonotype has a count of ten or more. This rearrangement joins TRBV2 to TRBJ1-4; the D gene is possibly TRBD1 (5 bases). Per germline, CDR1 SNHLY and CDR2 FYNNEI. Trimming left V 7 bases short and J 8 bases short, with 14 bases between. The CDR3 loop spans 13 amino acids. For the CDR3, the DNA is TGTGCCAGCAAAATCGACAGAATGGAAAAACTGTTTTTT. Its translation is CASKIDRMEKLFF.

This clonotype was counted many times. V usage is TRBV12-3 or TRBV12-4 and J usage is TRBJ2-1, with D possibly TRBD1 on 7 matching bases. The CDR3 sequence is 13 residues long. Trimming left V 3 bases short and J 15 bases short, with 18 bases between. The CDR3 sequence: CASSFEGRGVLFF. The CDR3 region has the DNA TGTGCCAGCAGTTTTGAAGGCAGGGGGGTGTTGTTCTTC.

This clonotype was found a few times. A much more abundant neighbour one base away suggests this may be a read error. The genes are TRBV11-3 and TRBJ2-1; D is possibly TRBD1 (6 bases). CDR1 SGHNT and CDR2 YENEEA come from the germline V gene. CDR3 length: 15 amino acids. DNA of the CDR3: TGTGCCAGCAGCCCACTAGAGGGGGTCTACGATGAGCAGTTCTTC. Translated, it gives CASSPLEGVYDEQFF.

This clonotype was recorded a few times. The CDR3, as DNA: TGTGCCAGCAGACCCGGGACAGGGGTTAATTCACCCCTCCACTTT. It yields the protein CASRPGTGVNSPLHF. V is TRBV6-1 and J is TRBJ1-6, with 10 nucleotides matching TRBD1. The V segment lost 6 bases and the J segment 6 bases; nucleotides outside the gene matches: 5. Germline lookup yields CDR1 MNHNS and CDR2 SASEGT. This CDR3 comprises 15 residues.

There are many counts of this clonotype. This sequence joins TRBV20-1 and TRBJ2-1; 8 nucleotides agree with TRBD2. CDR3 length: 14 residues. CDR1 and CDR2 from the germline V gene are DFQATT and SNEGSKA (reference sequence). CDR3 DNA sequence: TGCAGCTCCGCCGGGACTAGTCCCGGGAATGAGCAGTTCTTC. This codes for CSSAGTSPGNEQFF.

The genes are TRBV9 and TRBJ1-3, with a possible D match to TRBD1 (5 bases). Germline CDR1 reads SGDLS; CDR2 reads YYNGEE. This CDR3 region has 15 residues. The V gene lost 4 bases and the J gene lost 2 bases, with 13 bases spanning the gap. CDR3 sequence (DNA): TGTGCCAGCAGCTTAGATGGGGCCCCTGGAAACACCATATATTTT. It specifies CASSLDGAPGNTIYF.

This rearrangement joins TRBV20-1 to TRBJ2-7, with 8 bases fitting TRBD2. This CDR3 spans 15 amino acids. V shed 3 bases and J 4 bases; nucleotides not matched to a gene: 11. Per the germline V gene, CDR1 is DFQATT and CDR2 is SNEGSKA (reference sequence). CDR3 residues: CSASLLRAGGYEQYF. The CDR3 DNA follows: TGCAGTGCTAGTTTACTCCGGGCGGGAGGTTACGAGCAGTACTTC.

This clonotype was observed many times. The J gene is TRBJ1-1, the V gene TRBV27; 7 bases line up with TRBD1. Looked up from germline, CDR1 is MNHEY and CDR2 is SMNVEV (reference sequence). The CDR3 has 14 residues. The J segment lost 5 bases and the V segment lost 3 bases, leaving 6 bases of the junction unmatched. This chain's CDR3 is CASSLDRGRTEAFF. DNA of the CDR3: TGTGCCAGCAGTTTGGATAGGGGGCGGACTGAAGCTTTCTTT.

This clonotype was found a few times. The V call is TRBV14, the J call TRBJ2-3, with a weak D call TRBD2 (5 bases). Germline V lookup: CDR1 SGHDN, CDR2 FVKESK. Trimming pared 4 bases from V and 0 bases from J, leaving 11 bases between. This CDR3 region has 15 residues. The CDR3 loop is CASSLRTSSTDTQYF. The CDR3 DNA sequence: TGTGCCAGCAGCCTACGGACTTCTAGCACAGATACGCAGTATTTT. The whole variable domain, remainder taken from reference TRBV14 and TRBJ2-3, is EAGVTQFPSHSVIEKGQTVTLRCDPISGHDNLYWYRRVMGKEIKFLLHFVKESKQDESGMPNNRFLAERTGGTYSTLKVQPAELEDSGVYFCASSLRTSSTDTQYFGPGTRLTVL.

This clonotype has a count of ten or more. V usage is TRBV3-1 and J usage is TRBJ2-7, with 8 bases fitting TRBD2. The V gene end was trimmed by 6 bases and the J gene end by 0 bases; junction bases not matched to a gene: 7. Germline V gene sequence: CDR1 LGHDT, CDR2 YNNKEL (reference sequence). CDR3 size: 15 residues. CDR3 DNA: TGTGCCAGCAGGTTCACGGGGACTAGCTCCTACGAGCAGTACTTC. The encoded protein is CASRFTGTSSYEQYF.

This clonotype was counted at least ten times. This sequence joins TRBV7-9 and TRBJ2-3, with D possibly matching TRBD1 (6 bases). The germline V gene encodes CDR1 SEHNR and CDR2 FQNEAQ (reference sequence). This CDR3 has 15 residues. Trimming shortened V by 0 bases and J by 1 base, and 8 bases separated the two germline ends. The CDR3 is CASSLAQGGTDTQYF. CDR3 DNA sequence: TGTGCCAGCAGCTTAGCACAGGGCGGCACAGATACGCAGTATTTT.

The rearrangement joins TRBV18 to TRBJ2-7; D may be TRBD2 (5 bases). Trimming shortened V by 2 bases and J by 5 bases, and 16 bases separated the two germline ends. From germline, CDR1 is KGHSH and CDR2 LQKENI. The CDR3 consists of 15 residues. The CDR3 DNA reads TGTGCCAGCTCACCAGGGCAGGTGTCCGGGAACGAGCAGTACTTC. Translation gives CASSPGQVSGNEQYF.

This clonotype showed up just a few times. The chain is built from TRBV7-6 and TRBJ1-2, with TRBD1 identical over 8 bases. V was clipped by 1 base and J by 0 bases; unmatched bases: 10. The CDR3 runs to 18 residues. Per germline, CDR1 SGHVS and CDR2 FNYEAQ. The CDR3, as DNA: TGTGCCAGCAGCTTAGTTGAGGCCAGGGGGCTGGCTAACTATGGCTACACCTTC. The encoded protein is CASSLVEARGLANYGYTF.

At least ten counts were recorded for this clonotype. The rearrangement uses TRBV7-9 and TRBJ2-1, with 11 bases lining up with TRBD2. Germline V lookup: CDR1 SEHNR, CDR2 FQNEAQ (reference sequence). V lost 8 bases and J lost 0; bases outside the gene matches: 9. The CDR3 totals 17 residues. The CDR3 spells CASHLLAGGPSYNEQFF. CDR3 coding DNA: TGTGCCAGCCACCTTTTAGCGGGAGGGCCCTCCTACAATGAGCAGTTCTTC.

V usage is TRBV5-1 and J usage is TRBJ2-3; unclear D gene. This CDR3 spans 15 amino acids. V was shortened by 0 bases and J by 1 base, with 9 bases between the two germline ends. Germline CDR1 SGHRS, CDR2 YFSETQ. DNA of the CDR3: TGCGCCAGCAGCTTGGGCCGACGGGGCACAGATACGCAGTATTTT. It encodes CASSLGRRGTDTQYF.

This clonotype was observed at least ten times. The chain uses TRBV12-3 or TRBV12-4 and TRBJ2-3; D is perhaps TRBD2 (6 bases). The CDR3 totals 15 residues. Between the trimmed V and J ends, which lost 2 bases and 0 bases, there was a span of 9 bases. The CDR3 region is CASSLSGDSTDTQYF. The CDR3 bases are TGTGCCAGCAGTTTATCGGGGGATAGCACAGATACGCAGTATTTT.

This clonotype was found many times. The rearrangement uses TRBV2 and TRBJ2-2; the match to TRBD1 covers 8 bases. The CDR3 is 16 residues long. V was pared by 3 bases and J by 7 bases, with 10 bases of the junction left unmatched. Germline values: CDR1 SNHLY, CDR2 FYNNEI. The CDR3 region has the DNA TGTGCCAGCAGTGATCTGTGGCAGGGGGCTGTCGGGGAGCTGTTTTTT. Amino acid sequence: CASSDLWQGAVGELFF.

This clonotype came up many times. The chain is built from TRBV13 and TRBJ1-2; weak D call: TRBD1 (6 bases). CDR1 is PRHDT, CDR2 FYEKMQ, per germline (reference sequence). This CDR3 region has 14 residues. V was pared by 2 bases and J by 13 bases, with 20 bases between. Here the CDR3 reads CASSLRGFRGPPTF. The CDR3 DNA reads TGTGCCAGCAGCTTACGGGGCTTCAGGGGCCCTCCCACCTTC.

This clonotype was observed a few times. This sequence joins TRBV13 and TRBJ2-1; no clear D. The CDR3 is 13 residues long. CDR1 is PRHDT and CDR2 is FYEKMQ in the germline V gene (reference sequence). V gave up 3 bases and J gave up 3 bases, with 6 bases separating them. This CDR3 is CASSFDFYNEQFF. The CDR3 nucleotides are TGTGCCAGCAGCTTCGACTTCTACAATGAGCAGTTCTTC.

The table lists this clonotype with a few counts. The chain couples TRBV7-3 to TRBJ2-5, with D possibly being TRBD1 (5 bases). V was pared by 5 bases and J by 2 bases, with 27 bases between. Germline loops: CDR1 SGHTA, CDR2 FQGTGA. This CDR3 region has 19 residues. The CDR3 DNA reads TGTGCCAGCAGCCCCCGAGGCGACCACTCTAAGGGGATACAAGAGACCCAGTACTTC. It codes for CASSPRGDHSKGIQETQYF.